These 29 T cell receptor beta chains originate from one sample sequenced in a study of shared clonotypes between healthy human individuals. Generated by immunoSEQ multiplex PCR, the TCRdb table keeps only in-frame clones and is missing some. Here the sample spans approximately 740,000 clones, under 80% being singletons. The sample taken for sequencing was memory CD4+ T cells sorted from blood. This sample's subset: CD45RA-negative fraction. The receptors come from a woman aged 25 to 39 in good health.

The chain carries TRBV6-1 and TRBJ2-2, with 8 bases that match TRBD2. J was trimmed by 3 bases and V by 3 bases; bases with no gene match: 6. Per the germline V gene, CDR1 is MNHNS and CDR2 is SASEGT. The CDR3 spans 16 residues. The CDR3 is CASSDRGGADTGELFF. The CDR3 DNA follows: TGTGCCAGCAGTGACCGGGGGGGAGCGGACACCGGGGAGCTGTTTTTT.

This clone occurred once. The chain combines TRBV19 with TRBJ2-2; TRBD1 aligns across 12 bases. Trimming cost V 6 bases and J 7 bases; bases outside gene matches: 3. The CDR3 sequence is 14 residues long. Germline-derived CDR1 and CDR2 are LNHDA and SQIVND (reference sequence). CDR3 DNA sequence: TGTGCCAGTAGCGGGACAGGGGGCATCGGGGAGCTGTTTTTT. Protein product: CASSGTGGIGELFF.

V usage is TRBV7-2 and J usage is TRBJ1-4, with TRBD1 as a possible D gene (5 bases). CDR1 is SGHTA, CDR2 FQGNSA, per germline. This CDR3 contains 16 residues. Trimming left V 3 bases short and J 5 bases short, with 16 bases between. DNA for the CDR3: TGTGCCAGCAGCTTGTGGGGTGGGACGGAGAATGAAAAACTGTTTTTT. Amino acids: CASSLWGGTENEKLFF.

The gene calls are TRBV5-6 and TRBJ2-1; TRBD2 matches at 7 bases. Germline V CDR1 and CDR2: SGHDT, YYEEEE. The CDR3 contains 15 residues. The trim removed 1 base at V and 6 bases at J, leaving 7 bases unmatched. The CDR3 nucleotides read TGTGCCAGCAGCTTGCGGGACGGGGGGTTCAATGAGCAGTTCTTC. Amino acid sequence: CASSLRDGGFNEQFF.

CDR3 residues: CSVEPGWESSNEQFF. CDR3 bases: TGCAGCGTTGAACCGGGATGGGAATCAAGCAATGAGCAGTTCTTC. The gene calls are TRBV29-1 and TRBJ2-1; tentative D call: TRBD2 (5 bases). This CDR3 is built from 15 residues. Per the germline V gene, CDR1 is SQVTM and CDR2 is ANQGSEA. Trimming took 2 bases from V and 6 from J, leaving 17 bases between them.

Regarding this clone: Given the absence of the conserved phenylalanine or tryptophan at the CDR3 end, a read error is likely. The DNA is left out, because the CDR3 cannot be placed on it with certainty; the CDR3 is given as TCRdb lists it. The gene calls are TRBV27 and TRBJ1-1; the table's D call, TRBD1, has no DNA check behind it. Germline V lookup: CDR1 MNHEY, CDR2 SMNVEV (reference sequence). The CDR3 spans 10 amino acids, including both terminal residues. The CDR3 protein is CASENRAGRL.

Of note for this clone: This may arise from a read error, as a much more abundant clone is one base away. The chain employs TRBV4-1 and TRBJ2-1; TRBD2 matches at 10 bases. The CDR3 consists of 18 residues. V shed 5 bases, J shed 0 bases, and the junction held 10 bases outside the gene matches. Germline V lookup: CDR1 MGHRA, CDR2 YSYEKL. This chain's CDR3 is CASSGLAETSRSYNEQFF. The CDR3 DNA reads TGCGCCAGCAGCGGACTAGCGGAAACTTCCCGCTCCTACAATGAGCAGTTCTTC.

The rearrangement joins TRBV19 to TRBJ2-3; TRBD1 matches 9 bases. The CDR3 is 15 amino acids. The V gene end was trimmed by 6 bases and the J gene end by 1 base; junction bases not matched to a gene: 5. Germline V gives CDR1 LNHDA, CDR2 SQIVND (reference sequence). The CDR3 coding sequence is TGTGCCAGTAGCGAAACAGGGGGCCGCACAGATACGCAGTATTTT. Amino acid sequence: CASSETGGRTDTQYF.

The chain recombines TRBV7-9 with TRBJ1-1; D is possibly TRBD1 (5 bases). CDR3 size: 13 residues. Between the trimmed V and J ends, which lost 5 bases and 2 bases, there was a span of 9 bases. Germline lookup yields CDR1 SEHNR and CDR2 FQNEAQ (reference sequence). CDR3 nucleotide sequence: TGTGCCAGCAGCCAGGGAACCAACACTGAAGCTTTCTTT. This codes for CASSQGTNTEAFF.

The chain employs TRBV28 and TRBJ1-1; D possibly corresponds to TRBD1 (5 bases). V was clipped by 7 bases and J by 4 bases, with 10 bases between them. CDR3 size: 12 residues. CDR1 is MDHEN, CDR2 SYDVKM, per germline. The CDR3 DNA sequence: TGTGCCAGCACCCTAAGGGGCACTGAAGCTTTCTTT. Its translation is CASTLRGTEAFF.

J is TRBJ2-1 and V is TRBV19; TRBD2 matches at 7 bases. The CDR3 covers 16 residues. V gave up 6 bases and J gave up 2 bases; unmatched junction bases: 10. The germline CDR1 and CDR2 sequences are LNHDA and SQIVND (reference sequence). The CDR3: CASSQGAGATYNEQFF. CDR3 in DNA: TGTGCCAGTAGCCAAGGCGCGGGAGCCACCTACAATGAGCAGTTCTTC.

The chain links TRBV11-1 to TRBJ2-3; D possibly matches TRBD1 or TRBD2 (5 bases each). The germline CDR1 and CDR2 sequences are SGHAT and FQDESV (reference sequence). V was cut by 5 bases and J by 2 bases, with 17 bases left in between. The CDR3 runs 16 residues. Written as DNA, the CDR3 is TGTGCCAGCAGCCTGACGGGGTGGGGCGTCACAGATACGCAGTATTTT. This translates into CASSLTGWGVTDTQYF.

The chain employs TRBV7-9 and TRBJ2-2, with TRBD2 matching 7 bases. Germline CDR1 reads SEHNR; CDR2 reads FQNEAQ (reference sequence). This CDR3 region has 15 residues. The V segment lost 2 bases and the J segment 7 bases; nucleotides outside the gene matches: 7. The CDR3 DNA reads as TGTGCCAGCAGCTTAATTCTGGGGACTAACGGGGAGCTGTTTTTT. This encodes CASSLILGTNGELFF.

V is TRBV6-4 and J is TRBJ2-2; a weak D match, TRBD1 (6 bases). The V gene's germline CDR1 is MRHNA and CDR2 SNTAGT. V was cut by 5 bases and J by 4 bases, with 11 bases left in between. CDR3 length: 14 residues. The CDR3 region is CASSRQESTGELFF. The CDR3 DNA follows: TGTGCCAGCAGTCGACAGGAGAGCACCGGGGAGCTGTTTTTT.

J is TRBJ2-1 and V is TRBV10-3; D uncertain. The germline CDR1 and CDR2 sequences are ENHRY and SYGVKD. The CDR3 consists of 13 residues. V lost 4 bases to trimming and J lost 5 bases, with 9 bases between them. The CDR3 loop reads CAISVSIDNEQFF. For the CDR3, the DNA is TGTGCCATCAGTGTGTCTATCGACAATGAGCAGTTCTTC.

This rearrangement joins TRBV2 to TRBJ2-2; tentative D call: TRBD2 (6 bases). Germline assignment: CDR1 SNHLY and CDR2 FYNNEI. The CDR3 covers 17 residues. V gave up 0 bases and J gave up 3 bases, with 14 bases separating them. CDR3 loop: CASSEARTGDDTGELFF. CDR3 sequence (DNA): TGTGCCAGCAGTGAAGCCAGGACGGGAGATGACACCGGGGAGCTGTTTTTT.

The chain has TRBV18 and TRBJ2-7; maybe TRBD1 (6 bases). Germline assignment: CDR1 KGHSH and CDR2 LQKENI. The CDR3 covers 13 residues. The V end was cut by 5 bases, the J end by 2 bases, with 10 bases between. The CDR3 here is CASSSRDTYEQYF. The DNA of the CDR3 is TGTGCCAGCTCAAGCCGGGACACCTACGAGCAGTACTTC.

CDR3 amino acids: CASRRTGTDTQYF. In nucleotides, the CDR3 is TGTGCCAGCAGGAGGACTGGCACAGATACGCAGTATTTT. The V gene is TRBV6-5, the J gene TRBJ2-3; D might be TRBD2 (5 bases). Germline values: CDR1 MNHEY, CDR2 SVGAGI. CDR3 size: 13 residues. V lost 6 bases to trimming and J lost 1 base, with 8 bases between them.

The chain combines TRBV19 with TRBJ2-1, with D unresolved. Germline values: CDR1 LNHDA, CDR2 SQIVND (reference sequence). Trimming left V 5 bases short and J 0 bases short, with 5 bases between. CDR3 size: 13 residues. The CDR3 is CASSQISYNEQFF. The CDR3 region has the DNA TGTGCCAGTAGTCAGATCTCCTACAATGAGCAGTTCTTC. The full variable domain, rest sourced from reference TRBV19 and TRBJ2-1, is DGGITQSPKYLFRKEGQNVTLSCEQNLNHDAMYWYRQDPGQGLRLIYYSQIVNDFQKGDIAEGYSVSREKKESFPLTVTSAQKNPTAFYLCASSQISYNEQFFGPGTRLTVL.

CDR3 nucleotides: TGTGCCAGCAGTGCTCTAAGGGCGGGCCAGCGGGGCAATGAGCAGTTCTTC. Amino acids: CASSALRAGQRGNEQFF. The V and J genes are TRBV6-1 and TRBJ2-1, with TRBD2 matching over 7 bases. Losses at the gene ends were 4 bases for V and 6 bases for J; bases not matched to a gene: 15. There are 17 residues in the CDR3. CDR1 MNHNS and CDR2 SASEGT come from the germline V gene.

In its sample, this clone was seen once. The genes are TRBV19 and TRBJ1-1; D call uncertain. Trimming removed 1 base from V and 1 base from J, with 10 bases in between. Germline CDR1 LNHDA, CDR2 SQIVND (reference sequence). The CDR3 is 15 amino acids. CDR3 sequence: CASSIVFSENTEAFF. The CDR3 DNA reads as TGTGCCAGTAGTATAGTTTTTTCTGAGAACACTGAAGCTTTCTTT.

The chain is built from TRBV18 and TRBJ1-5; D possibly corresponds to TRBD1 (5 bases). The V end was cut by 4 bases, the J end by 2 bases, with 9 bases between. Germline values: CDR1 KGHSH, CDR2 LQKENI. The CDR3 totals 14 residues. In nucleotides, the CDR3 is TGTGCCAGCTCACGGGGCCCGGGCAATCAGCCCCAGCATTTT. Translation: CASSRGPGNQPQHF.

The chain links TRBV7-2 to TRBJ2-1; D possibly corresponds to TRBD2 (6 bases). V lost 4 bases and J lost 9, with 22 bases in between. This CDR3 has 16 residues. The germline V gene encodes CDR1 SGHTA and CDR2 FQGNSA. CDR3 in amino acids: CASSSGVPGLLAEQFF. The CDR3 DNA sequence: TGTGCCAGCAGCTCAGGAGTACCGGGACTCCTTGCTGAGCAGTTCTTC. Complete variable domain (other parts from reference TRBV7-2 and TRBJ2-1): GAGVSQSPSNKVTEKGKDVELRCDPISGHTALYWYRQSLGQGLEFLIYFQGNSAPDKSGLPSDRFSAERTGGSVSTLTIQRTQQEDSAVYLCASSSGVPGLLAEQFFGPGTRLTVL.

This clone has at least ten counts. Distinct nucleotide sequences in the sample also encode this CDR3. CDR3 DNA: TGTGCCAGCAGCACTGGATTCGGGAACATTCAGTACTTC. As protein: CASSTGFGNIQYF. V gene TRBV7-7 combines with J gene TRBJ2-4; D gene uncertain. The CDR3 is 13 amino acids. CDR1 and CDR2 (germline): SSHAT, FNYEAQ (reference sequence). Trimming stripped 5 bases from V and 7 bases from J, with 12 bases between. Drawing the rest from reference TRBV7-7 and TRBJ2-4, the complete variable domain is GAGVSQSPRYKVTKRGQDVTLRCDPISSHATLYWYQQALGQGPEFLTYFNYEAQPDKSGLPSDRFSAERPEGSISTLTIQRTEQRDSAMYRCASSTGFGNIQYFGAGTRLSVL.

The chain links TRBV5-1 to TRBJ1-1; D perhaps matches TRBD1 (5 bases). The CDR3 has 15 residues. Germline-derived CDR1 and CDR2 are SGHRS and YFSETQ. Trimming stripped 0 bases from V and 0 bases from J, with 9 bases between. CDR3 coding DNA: TGCGCCAGCAGCTTGGGAGGGGTAATGAACACTGAAGCTTTCTTT. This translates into CASSLGGVMNTEAFF.

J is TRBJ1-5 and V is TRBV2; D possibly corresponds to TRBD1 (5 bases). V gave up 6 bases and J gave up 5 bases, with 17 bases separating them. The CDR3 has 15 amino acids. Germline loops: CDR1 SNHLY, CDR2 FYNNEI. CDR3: CASRGTWGYDQPQHF. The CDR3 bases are TGTGCCAGCAGGGGGACTTGGGGCTACGATCAGCCCCAGCATTTT.

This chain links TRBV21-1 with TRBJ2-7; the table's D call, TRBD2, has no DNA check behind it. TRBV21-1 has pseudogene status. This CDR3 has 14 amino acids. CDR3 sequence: CASSKGYRGWEQYF. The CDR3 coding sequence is TGTGCCAGCAGCAAAGGTTACCGCGGATGGGAGCAGTACTTC.

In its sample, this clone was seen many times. The CDR3 region has the DNA TGTGCCTGGAGGGGCCTCGGACAGGGGGACTCCTACGAGCAGTACTTC. It yields the protein CAWRGLGQGDSYEQYF. The chain links TRBV30 to TRBJ2-5; 10 positions match TRBD1. Matching the DNA end better, TRBJ2-7 makes the J call doubtful. The CDR3 length is 16 residues. Germline V CDR1 and CDR2: GTSNPN, SVGIG (reference sequence).

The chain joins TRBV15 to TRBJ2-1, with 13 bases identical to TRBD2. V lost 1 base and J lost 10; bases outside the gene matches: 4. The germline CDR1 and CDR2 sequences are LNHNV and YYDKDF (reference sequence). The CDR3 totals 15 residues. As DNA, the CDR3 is TGTGCCACCAGCAGAGGGACTAGCGGGGGCAGGGAGCAGTTCTTC. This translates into CATSRGTSGGREQFF.